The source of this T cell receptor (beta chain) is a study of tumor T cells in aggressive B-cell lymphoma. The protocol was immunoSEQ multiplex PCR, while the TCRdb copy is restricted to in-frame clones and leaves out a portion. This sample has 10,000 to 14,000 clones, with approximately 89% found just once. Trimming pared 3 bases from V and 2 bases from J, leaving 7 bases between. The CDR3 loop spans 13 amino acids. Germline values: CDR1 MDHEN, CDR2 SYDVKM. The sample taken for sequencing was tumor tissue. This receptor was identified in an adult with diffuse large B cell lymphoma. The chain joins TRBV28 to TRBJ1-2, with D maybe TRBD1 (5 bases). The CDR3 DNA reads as TGTGCCAGCAGTTTTCCAGGGAACTATGGCTACACCTTC. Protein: CASSFPGNYGYTF.